These 15 T cell receptor beta chains were all obtained from the same sample, sequenced in a study of cytomegalovirus exposure and HLA in healthy donors. PCR used 60 Vbeta primers and 13 Jbeta primers. Using immunoSEQ multiplex PCR, the repertoire was profiled, and TCRdb retains in-frame clones only, with some absent. The sample has roughly 120,000 clones, approximately 70% seen once. Material: PBMCs. These receptor sequences come from a woman in her 70s in good health and CMV-seropositive.

This sequence joins TRBV7-3 and TRBJ2-1; 12 bases align to TRBD2. The CDR3 length is 14 residues. Per the germline V gene, CDR1 is SGHTA and CDR2 is FQGTGA. J gave up 10 bases and V 3 bases, and 4 bases lay outside the gene matches. The chain's CDR3 is CASSLGLAGGEQFF. For the CDR3, the DNA is TGTGCCAGCAGCTTGGGACTAGCGGGTGGGGAGCAGTTCTTC.

This clone has a handful of counts. This chain connects TRBV19 to TRBJ2-2, with TRBD1 identical over 10 bases. This CDR3 has 14 amino acids. Per the germline V gene, CDR1 is LNHDA and CDR2 is SQIVND (reference sequence). J lost 5 bases, V lost 7 bases, and 4 bases had no gene match. CDR3 in amino acids: CASIPDRGTGELFF. For the CDR3, the DNA is TGTGCCAGTATCCCGGACAGGGGGACCGGGGAGCTGTTTTTT.

This clone was counted a few times. The genes are TRBV5-5 and TRBJ2-7, with 10 bases that match TRBD2. From germline, CDR1 is SGHKS and CDR2 YYEKEE (reference sequence). The CDR3 consists of 16 residues. Trimming at V came to 4 bases and at J to 8 bases, leaving 15 bases not matched to a gene. This CDR3 is CASSPSRGLATLQQYF. CDR3 bases: TGTGCCAGCAGCCCGTCTAGGGGACTAGCGACTCTTCAGCAGTACTTC. Full variable domain (remainder filled in from reference TRBV5-5 and TRBJ2-7): DAGVTQSPTHLIKTRGQQVTLRCSPISGHKSVSWYQQVLGQGPQFIFQYYEKEERGRGNFPDRFSARQFPNYSSELNVNALLLGDSALYLCASSPSRGLATLQQYFGPGTRLTVT.

This sequence joins TRBV10-3 and TRBJ1-1; D might be TRBD1 (5 bases). Germline CDR1 and CDR2: ENHRY and SYGVKD. Trimming left V 2 bases short and J 10 bases short, with 14 bases between. The CDR3 extends over 13 amino acids. The CDR3 protein is CAISEGKGWGAFF. The CDR3 coding sequence is TGTGCCATCAGTGAGGGGAAGGGGTGGGGAGCTTTCTTT.

The V call is TRBV5-1, the J call TRBJ2-3, with D maybe TRBD1 (5 bases). The CDR3 covers 15 residues. Germline V lookup: CDR1 SGHRS, CDR2 YFSETQ. V lost 0 bases and J 3 bases, leaving 11 bases between the germline ends. The CDR3 region is CASSLGGPPTDTQYF. Written as DNA, the CDR3 is TGCGCCAGCAGCTTGGGGGGCCCCCCGACAGATACGCAGTATTTT.

This chain uses TRBV27 with TRBJ1-1; D is undetermined. V was shortened by 7 bases and J by 8 bases, with 17 bases between the two germline ends. Per the germline V gene, CDR1 is MNHEY and CDR2 is SMNVEV (reference sequence). The CDR3 runs to 13 residues. CDR3 region: CASTSPTRFEAFF. The CDR3 DNA is TGTGCCAGCACCTCACCCACACGATTCGAAGCTTTCTTT.

This chain connects TRBV4-1 to TRBJ2-3; tentative D call: TRBD2 (6 bases). V was shortened by 1 base and J by 2 bases, with 7 bases between the two germline ends. Germline lookup yields CDR1 MGHRA and CDR2 YSYEKL. CDR3 length equals 14 residues. CDR3 sequence reads: CASSQALATDTQYF. Written as DNA, the CDR3 is TGCGCCAGCAGCCAAGCACTAGCCACAGATACGCAGTATTTT.

The chain employs TRBV11-3 and TRBJ2-7; 8 nucleotides agree with TRBD2. Unmatched junction bases numbered 2, after V lost 0 bases and J lost 7 bases. The germline V gene has CDR1 SGHNT and CDR2 YENEEA. The CDR3 covers 13 residues. The CDR3 DNA follows: TGTGCCAGCAGCTTAGATCGACTAGCGGAGCAGTACTTC. Translating it yields CASSLDRLAEQYF. Drawing the rest from reference TRBV11-3 and TRBJ2-7, the complete variable domain is EAGVVQSPRYKIIEKKQPVAFWCNPISGHNTLYWYLQNLGQGPELLIRYENEEAVDDSQLPKDRFSAERLKGVDSTLKIQPAELGDSAVYLCASSLDRLAEQYFGPGTRLTVT.

CDR3: CAISSVYEQYF. CDR3 DNA sequence: TGTGCCATCAGTTCTGTTTACGAGCAGTACTTC. The V gene is TRBV10-3, the J gene TRBJ2-7; D is unclear. The CDR3 sequence is 11 residues long. Trimming cost V 5 bases and J 4 bases, with 6 bases left between them. Germline assignment: CDR1 ENHRY and CDR2 SYGVKD.

The chain couples TRBV4-1 to TRBJ1-1, with 8 bases lining up with TRBD1. The ends lost 1 base at V and 2 bases at J; junction bases unmatched: 12. Germline V gene sequence: CDR1 MGHRA, CDR2 YSYEKL. The CDR3 sequence is 18 residues long. The CDR3, as DNA: TGCGCCAGCAGCCAAGTCTATGTAGCCAGGGGGCGAAACACTGAAGCTTTCTTT. It is translated as CASSQVYVARGRNTEAFF.

Turning to this clone: This CDR3 is also generated by other DNA sequences in the sample. The V call is TRBV5-1, the J call TRBJ2-7; D is undetermined. CDR1 SGHRS and CDR2 YFSETQ come from the germline V gene. The V and J ends lost 3 bases and 1 base respectively, with 2 bases between them. The length of the CDR3 is 11 residues. CDR3 DNA sequence: TGCGCCAGCAGCTCTTCCTACGAGCAGTACTTC. Amino acid sequence: CASSSSYEQYF. Full variable domain (remainder filled in from reference TRBV5-1 and TRBJ2-7): KAGVTQTPRYLIKTRGQQVTLSCSPISGHRSVSWYQQTPGQGLQFLFEYFSETQRNKGNFPGRFSGRQFSNSRSEMNVSTLELGDSALYLCASSSSYEQYFGPGTRLTVT.

There are a few counts of this clone. The chain combines TRBV5-6 with TRBJ2-3, with TRBD2 as a possible D gene (6 bases). Per germline, CDR1 SGHDT and CDR2 YYEEEE. The length of the CDR3 is 15 residues. Trimming left V 2 bases short and J 4 bases short, with 14 bases between. The CDR3 protein is CASSFWTTQADTQYF. For the CDR3, the DNA is TGTGCCAGCAGCTTCTGGACTACTCAGGCAGATACGCAGTATTTT.

This chain links TRBV6-5 with TRBJ2-5, with 8 positions matching TRBD1. V shed 0 bases, J shed 5 bases, and the junction held 8 bases outside the gene matches. The germline CDR1 and CDR2 sequences are MNHEY and SVGAGI. The CDR3 length is 16 residues. The CDR3 here is CASSYSTGENGETQYF. DNA of the CDR3: TGTGCCAGCAGTTACTCGACAGGGGAGAATGGGGAGACCCAGTACTTC.

The chain uses TRBV6-5 and TRBJ1-2, with D unclear. The CDR3 is made up of 13 amino acids. Trimming removed 6 bases from V and 2 bases from J, with 10 bases in between. Germline CDR1 is MNHEY and CDR2 is SVGAGI. This CDR3 is CASRTTLNYGYTF. DNA for the CDR3: TGTGCCAGCAGGACGACACTGAACTATGGCTACACCTTC.

A few counts support this clone. The V and J genes are TRBV20-1 and TRBJ2-2; 7 nucleotides line up with TRBD2. From germline, CDR1 is DFQATT and CDR2 SNEGSKA (reference sequence). The CDR3 consists of 11 residues. Trimming cost V 5 bases and J 6 bases; bases outside gene matches: 0. The CDR3 DNA reads TGCAGTGCTGCGGGAGCCGGGGAGCTGTTTTTT. Its protein product is CSAAGAGELFF.